This TCR beta chain was recorded in a study of blood T cell repertoires in COVID-19. Overall study context: Sites in the United States, Italy and Spain provided acute and convalescent COVID-19 samples. From T cells, B-cell-depleted T cells, or PBMCs came the material, which was cDNA or gDNA.

The V end lost 8 bases, the J end lost 5 bases, and 13 bases lay between the germline ends. The CDR3 is 13 residues long. Germline lookup yields CDR1 SNHLY and CDR2 FYNNEI. Only a few counts were recorded for this clone. As handled by the study authors: Amplification from reference gene primers served as the basis for estimated nucleated cell counts. Measured with immunoSEQ multiplex PCR; TCRdb has only the in-frame clones, and not every one. D and trimming were read from the DNA, whereas the V and J calls and clone size are those reported in that table. The sample has more than 45,000 clones, 90% seen once; the top ten hold roughly 5%.

The sequence came from a man between 65 and 79 years old with acute or convalescent COVID-19. The sample taken for sequencing was peripheral blood. The V call is TRBV2, the J call TRBJ2-1; maybe TRBD2 (7 bases). This CDR3 is CASGRGGNNEQFF. DNA for the CDR3: TGTGCCAGCGGTAGGGGGGGGAACAATGAGCAGTTCTTC.